Shown below are 30 T cell receptor beta chains from a single sample sequenced in a study of CD8 T cells in Susac syndrome. With random hexamers, reverse transcription was performed on about 0.5 to 1 ug of RNA. Each CDR3 protein is one row after TCRdb ran MiXCR on the immunoSEQ multiplex PCR reads. The sample comprises 95,000 to 150,000 distinct CDR3 sequences, roughly 94% of which are singletons, and 0.28% rests with the top ten. The sequencing sample was made of CD8+ T cells from PBMCs. The receptors stem from a human donor with Susac syndrome.

The genes are TRBV9 and TRBJ2-1, with 8 bases fitting TRBD2. CDR1 SGDLS and CDR2 YYNGEE come from the germline V gene. The V segment lost 2 bases and the J segment 0 bases; nucleotides outside the gene matches: 4. The CDR3 loop spans 16 amino acids. CDR3 loop: CASSVSGGTSYNEQFF. In DNA, the CDR3 is TGTGCCAGCAGCGTCAGCGGGGGCACCTCCTACAATGAGCAGTTCTTC.

The V gene is TRBV20-1, the J gene TRBJ2-2; 9 nucleotides align to TRBD2. Germline V lookup: CDR1 DFQATT, CDR2 SNEGSKA (reference sequence). This CDR3 contains 14 residues. Trimming at V came to 3 bases and at J to 5 bases, leaving 4 bases not matched to a gene. This CDR3 reads CSASTSGGTGELFF. CDR3 sequence (DNA): TGCAGTGCTAGCACCAGCGGGGGGACCGGGGAGCTGTTTTTT.

The chain combines TRBV5-1 with TRBJ2-1; D gene ambiguous. Germline values: CDR1 SGHRS, CDR2 YFSETQ. The CDR3 is 15 residues long. V was pared by 4 bases and J by 9 bases, with 20 bases between. The CDR3: CASSPEVHKKGEQFF. The CDR3 bases are TGCGCCAGCAGCCCCGAAGTACACAAAAAGGGTGAGCAGTTCTTC.

The V call is TRBV7-9, the J call TRBJ2-1, with TRBD2 matching over 9 bases. V shed 8 bases and J 8 bases; nucleotides not matched to a gene: 10. The CDR3 sequence is 14 residues long. CDR1 is SEHNR, CDR2 FQNEAQ, per germline (reference sequence). The CDR3 loop is CASDPGLAVDEQFF. CDR3 sequence (DNA): TGTGCCAGCGACCCGGGACTAGCCGTCGATGAGCAGTTCTTC.

The gene calls are TRBV29-1 and TRBJ2-1; D tentatively reads TRBD1 or TRBD2 (5 bases each). The CDR3 totals 14 residues. Trimming pared 8 bases from V and 0 bases from J, leaving 14 bases between. CDR1 is SQVTM, CDR2 ANQGSEA, per germline. The CDR3: CSLGDQSSYNEQFF. For the CDR3, the DNA is TGCAGCCTAGGGGACCAAAGCTCCTACAATGAGCAGTTCTTC.

The chain combines TRBV29-1 with TRBJ2-7; 9 bases match TRBD1. This CDR3 region has 15 residues. Germline V gene data show CDR1 as SQVTM and CDR2 as ANQGSEA. The trim removed 4 bases at V and 3 bases at J, leaving 10 bases unmatched. The CDR3 protein is CSVGGTGTGFYEQYF. CDR3 DNA: TGCAGCGTTGGAGGGACCGGGACAGGGTTCTACGAGCAGTACTTC.

The CDR3: CASSPGSGAYGYTF. CDR3 bases: TGTGCCAGCTCACCAGGTTCCGGCGCCTATGGCTACACCTTC. The chain carries TRBV18 and TRBJ1-2; no reliable D call. V gave up 2 bases and J gave up 4 bases, with 11 bases separating them. This CDR3 has 14 residues. The germline gives CDR1 KGHSH, CDR2 LQKENI.

A single count supports this clonotype. This chain links TRBV20-1 with TRBJ1-2; D may be TRBD1 (5 bases). CDR3 length: 10 residues. V was cut by 4 bases and J by 8 bases, with 8 bases left in between. CDR1 DFQATT and CDR2 SNEGSKA come from the germline V gene (reference sequence). The CDR3 DNA reads as TGCAGTGCTACCGGGACCGGCTACACCTTC. It codes for CSATGTGYTF.

The chain has TRBV15 and TRBJ2-7, with TRBD1 as a possible D gene (5 bases). This CDR3 contains 12 residues. Germline V gene sequence: CDR1 LNHNV, CDR2 YYDKDF (reference sequence). V lost 5 bases and J lost 1, with 6 bases in between. CDR3 sequence (DNA): TGTGCCACCAGCGCAGGGTCCTACGAGCAGTACTTC. Its protein is CATSAGSYEQYF.

The chain combines TRBV19 with TRBJ2-7; weak D call: TRBD2 (5 bases). V was shortened by 6 bases and J by 1 base, with 16 bases between the two germline ends. Germline V lookup: CDR1 LNHDA, CDR2 SQIVND (reference sequence). The CDR3 is 15 residues long. The DNA for the CDR3 is TGTGCCAGTAGCAAGTGGAGCGGTTCGTCCTACGAGCAGTACTTC. This gives the protein CASSKWSGSSYEQYF.

V usage is TRBV20-1 and J usage is TRBJ2-5; perhaps TRBD2 as D (7 bases). Trimming pared 3 bases from V and 7 bases from J, leaving 15 bases between. The CDR3 runs 13 residues. Germline CDR1 DFQATT, CDR2 SNEGSKA (reference sequence). The CDR3 sequence is CSARGGAHGTQYF. CDR3 nucleotide sequence: TGCAGTGCTAGGGGGGGGGCCCACGGGACCCAGTACTTC.

The chain recombines TRBV30 with TRBJ2-2, with D maybe TRBD2 (5 bases). This CDR3 is built from 13 residues. Germline V gene data show CDR1 as GTSNPN and CDR2 as SVGIG (reference sequence). The V gene lost 4 bases and the J gene lost 3 bases, with 9 bases spanning the gap. The chain's CDR3 is CAWNAGYTGELFF. As DNA, the CDR3 is TGTGCCTGGAATGCGGGTTACACCGGGGAGCTGTTTTTT.

This clonotype was seen a single time. J is TRBJ1-5 and V is TRBV9, with D possibly matching TRBD1 (5 bases). Germline V CDR1 and CDR2: SGDLS, YYNGEE. Trimming took 4 bases from V and 0 from J, leaving 8 bases between them. CDR3 size: 14 residues. Written as DNA, the CDR3 is TGTGCCAGCAGCTGGGACGATAGCAATCAGCCCCAGCATTTT. It translates to CASSWDDSNQPQHF.

V is TRBV12-3 or TRBV12-4 and J is TRBJ2-7; D could derive from TRBD1 or TRBD2 (6 bases each). This CDR3 is built from 15 residues. V lost 6 bases, J lost 0 bases, and 15 bases lay in between. The CDR3 loop reads CASRLEGGLSYEQYF. In nucleotides, the CDR3 is TGTGCCAGCAGACTAGAGGGGGGCCTCTCCTACGAGCAGTACTTC.

V usage is TRBV27 and J usage is TRBJ1-3; D is unresolved. This CDR3 spans 15 amino acids. From germline, CDR1 is MNHEY and CDR2 SMNVEV (reference sequence). Trimming left V 2 bases short and J 0 bases short, with 8 bases between. As DNA, the CDR3 is TGTGCCAGCAGTTTAACGCCTTACTCTGGAAACACCATATATTTT. Its protein product is CASSLTPYSGNTIYF.

V usage is TRBV9 and J usage is TRBJ2-3; 11 bases fit TRBD1. This CDR3 comprises 17 residues. Trimming took 0 bases from V and 3 from J; bases not matched to a gene: 6. Germline V gene data show CDR1 as SGDLS and CDR2 as YYNGEE. CDR3 amino acids: CASSVVGTGGRTDTQYF. The DNA of the CDR3 is TGTGCCAGCAGCGTAGTGGGGACAGGGGGTAGGACAGATACGCAGTATTTT.

This chain links TRBV6-5 with TRBJ2-3; 8 positions match TRBD2. Germline V gives CDR1 MNHEY, CDR2 SVGAGI. With V trimmed by 7 bases and J by 2 bases, 5 bases remained unmatched. This CDR3 is 14 amino acids long. This CDR3 reads CASTPGGVTDTQYF. Here the CDR3 DNA reads TGTGCCAGCACCCCGGGGGGGGTCACAGATACGCAGTATTTT.

The V gene is TRBV15, the J gene TRBJ2-7; D ambiguous. The germline V and J ends were trimmed by 1 base and 4 bases, with 8 bases remaining between them. The CDR3 covers 13 residues. Germline V lookup: CDR1 LNHNV, CDR2 YYDKDF (reference sequence). The CDR3 nucleotides are TGTGCCACCAGCAGAGCCCGGAATTACGAGCAGTACTTC. This sequence encodes CATSRARNYEQYF.

V gene TRBV24-1 combines with J gene TRBJ1-1; a weak D match, TRBD1 (6 bases). This CDR3 region has 14 residues. Looked up from germline, CDR1 is KGHDR and CDR2 is SFDVKD. V gave up 4 bases and J gave up 1 base, with 9 bases separating them. The CDR3 nucleotides are TGTGCCACCAGTGAACCGACAGGGAACACTGAAGCTTTCTTT. This encodes CATSEPTGNTEAFF.

This chain connects TRBV29-1 to TRBJ2-3; D might be TRBD2 (6 bases). Deletions cut 0 bases from V and 4 bases from J, with 14 bases between. This CDR3 has 15 residues. CDR1 and CDR2 from the germline V gene are SQVTM and ANQGSEA. In DNA, the CDR3 is TGCAGCGTTGAAGACCCGGGACTCCCGCCAGATACGCAGTATTTT. It codes for CSVEDPGLPPDTQYF.

J is TRBJ2-7 and V is TRBV19; 8 bases line up with TRBD1. The CDR3 covers 14 residues. The V gene's germline CDR1 is LNHDA and CDR2 SQIVND (reference sequence). V shed 3 bases and J 0 bases; nucleotides not matched to a gene: 1. The CDR3 here is CASSMGQDSYEQYF. The CDR3 nucleotides are TGTGCCAGTAGTATGGGACAGGACTCCTACGAGCAGTACTTC.

V usage is TRBV9 and J usage is TRBJ2-5, with D perhaps matching TRBD2 (7 bases). Looked up from germline, CDR1 is SGDLS and CDR2 is YYNGEE. The CDR3 extends over 14 amino acids. V was clipped by 6 bases and J by 5 bases, with 17 bases between them. The CDR3 DNA reads as TGTGCCAGCAACCCTGTGGGGGGGCGGGAGACCCAGTACTTC. Protein sequence: CASNPVGGRETQYF.

V and J are TRBV13 and TRBJ2-1; TRBD1 agrees at 8 bases. CDR1 and CDR2 from the germline V gene are PRHDT and FYEKMQ (reference sequence). The CDR3 length is 14 residues. V shed 4 bases, J shed 8 bases, and the junction held 7 bases outside the gene matches. The CDR3 nucleotides read TGTGCCAGCAGCTACCAGGGGGCGTACCATGAGCAGTTCTTC. Protein product: CASSYQGAYHEQFF.

The V call is TRBV6-1, the J call TRBJ2-7; 8 bases are a match to TRBD2. Germline-derived CDR1 and CDR2 are MNHNS and SASEGT. Germline trimming cut 4 bases from V and 0 bases from J; bases unmatched to any gene: 2. The CDR3 length is 14 residues. The CDR3 sequence is CASSGRGASYEQYF. The CDR3 bases are TGTGCCAGCAGTGGGCGGGGGGCCTCCTACGAGCAGTACTTC.

The J gene is TRBJ2-1, the V gene TRBV27, with 13 bases fitting TRBD2. V dropped 5 bases and J dropped 2; count of bases not matched to a gene: 9. The germline CDR1 and CDR2 sequences are MNHEY and SMNVEV (reference sequence). The CDR3 has 18 residues. The CDR3 nucleotides read TGTGCCAGCAGTCCTGGACTAGCGGGGGTTCCCACCTACAATGAGCAGTTCTTC. It yields the protein CASSPGLAGVPTYNEQFF.

This chain uses TRBV20-1 with TRBJ2-2; D is ambiguous. The V gene's germline CDR1 is DFQATT and CDR2 SNEGSKA (reference sequence). There are 13 residues in the CDR3. V was pared by 2 bases and J by 1 base, with 5 bases between. The CDR3 nucleotides read TGCAGTGCTAGACAGGAGAACACCGGGGAGCTGTTTTTT. It codes for CSARQENTGELFF.

This rearrangement joins TRBV6-2 or TRBV6-3 to TRBJ1-6; 10 bases are a match to TRBD1. V lost 2 bases and J lost 0; bases outside the gene matches: 1. Germline lookup yields CDR1 MNHEY and CDR2 SVGEGT. CDR3 length equals 17 residues. The CDR3 reads CASSYGQGDSYNSPLHF. CDR3 bases: TGTGCCAGCAGTTACGGACAGGGGGACTCCTATAATTCACCCCTCCACTTT.

The chain carries TRBV20-1 and TRBJ1-1; D is possibly TRBD1 (6 bases). The CDR3 is 14 residues long. The V gene's germline CDR1 is DFQATT and CDR2 SNEGSKA (reference sequence). The V and J ends lost 6 bases and 2 bases respectively, with 16 bases between them. The CDR3 coding sequence is TGCAGTGCCCGGGGGGCGGCAACAAACACTGAAGCTTTCTTT. Translation: CSARGAATNTEAFF.

This sequence joins TRBV12-3 or TRBV12-4 and TRBJ2-1; D call uncertain. The CDR3 consists of 15 residues. Trimming removed 6 bases from V and 0 bases from J, with 12 bases in between. As DNA, the CDR3 is TGTGCCAGCAGCCCGACATGGAGCTCCTACAATGAGCAGTTCTTC. Amino acid sequence: CASSPTWSSYNEQFF.

The rearrangement uses TRBV10-2 and TRBJ2-3; TRBD2 agrees at 10 bases. The CDR3 is made up of 13 amino acids. Germline CDR1 is WSHSY and CDR2 is SAAADI. The junction had 0 bases not matched to a gene; V was cut back by 6 bases and J by 3 bases. Here the CDR3 DNA reads TGCGCCAGCAGGGGACTAGCGACAGATACGCAGTATTTT. Translating it yields CASRGLATDTQYF.